These 15 T cell receptor beta chains originate from one sample sequenced in a study of blood T cells in healthy people across ages. A second PCR of 7 to 11 cycles used a sample-barcoded 5' primer and a J-beta primer mix. TCRdb itself ran the 5' RACE reads through MiXCR, one entry per CDR3 protein. The sample carries about 1.1 million distinct CDR3 sequences, roughly two fifths recorded once. What was sequenced was blood. These TCRs come from a man aged 18 to 29 in good health.

The chain has TRBV27 and TRBJ1-5; D call uncertain. Trimming took 5 bases from V and 3 from J, leaving 14 bases between them. The CDR3 has 15 residues. CDR1 MNHEY and CDR2 SMNVEV come from the germline V gene (reference sequence). This CDR3 is CASSPAHDYNQPQHF. DNA of the CDR3: TGTGCCAGCAGTCCGGCCCACGATTACAATCAGCCCCAGCATTTT.

This clonotype was picked up a small number of times. The chain's CDR3 is CASSLVEGPSQPQHF. CDR3 nucleotide sequence: TGTGCCAGCAGCTTAGTGGAGGGTCCGAGTCAGCCCCAGCATTTT. This chain links TRBV7-6 with TRBJ1-5; D unresolved. Per germline, CDR1 SGHVS and CDR2 FNYEAQ. This CDR3 is 15 amino acids long. With 1 base removed from V and 6 bases from J, the gap between germline ends came to 13 bases. Together with reference TRBV7-6 and TRBJ1-5, the CDR3 gives the full variable domain: GAGVSQSPRYKVTKRGQDVALRCDPISGHVSLYWYRQALGQGPEFLTYFNYEAQQDKSGLPNDRFSAERPEGSISTLTIQRTEQRDSAMYRCASSLVEGPSQPQHFGDGTRLSIL.

This clonotype was seen a single time. A much bigger clone sits one base away, suggesting this may be a read error. The chain carries TRBV27 and TRBJ1-2; 8 bases agree with TRBD1. Per germline, CDR1 MNHEY and CDR2 SMNVEV (reference sequence). CDR3 length: 15 residues. CDR3 sequence reads: CASSYGQGTNCGYTF. For the CDR3, the DNA is TGTGCCAGCAGTTACGGACAGGGAACAAACTGTGGCTACACCTTC.

The chain carries TRBV5-1 and TRBJ2-1, with 8 bases that match TRBD2. The CDR3 consists of 16 residues. Germline assignment: CDR1 SGHRS and CDR2 YFSETQ. V was pared by 1 base and J by 7 bases, with 10 bases of the junction left unmatched. The CDR3, as DNA: TGCGCCAGCAGCTTGTTACCGGGGGGGTTTGAGAATGAGCAGTTCTTC. Its translation: CASSLLPGGFENEQFF.

This clonotype has only a few counts. This rearrangement joins TRBV12-3 or TRBV12-4 to TRBJ2-4; D might be TRBD1 or TRBD2, each matching 5 bases. The V gene lost 7 bases and the J gene lost 14 bases, with 15 bases spanning the gap. There are 11 residues in the CDR3. CDR3: CASTSGPVKYF. As DNA, the CDR3 is TGTGCCAGCACCTCGGGGCCAGTAAAGTACTTC.

This clonotype was seen more than once but under ten times. This chain uses TRBV7-9 with TRBJ1-5, with TRBD1 matching 11 bases. CDR1 and CDR2 from the germline V gene are SEHNR and FQNEAQ (reference sequence). The CDR3 covers 18 residues. V lost 3 bases and J lost 6; bases outside the gene matches: 13. The CDR3 region has the DNA TGTGCCAGCAGCTTTTACCCCGGGACAGGGGGTTTAAGTCAGCCCCAGCATTTT. Amino acid sequence: CASSFYPGTGGLSQPQHF.

This chain connects TRBV29-1 to TRBJ1-1; D gene uncertain. Looked up from germline, CDR1 is SQVTM and CDR2 is ANQGSEA. The CDR3 is made up of 11 amino acids. V shed 7 bases and J shed 4 bases, with 10 bases lying between them. The CDR3 is CSALEATEAFF. The CDR3 DNA sequence: TGCAGCGCCTTGGAGGCCACTGAAGCTTTCTTT.

This clonotype was picked up a small number of times. J is TRBJ1-2 and V is TRBV12-3 or TRBV12-4; D not resolved. This CDR3 region has 13 residues. V gave up 2 bases and J gave up 8 bases, with 12 bases separating them. The CDR3 bases are TGTGCCAGCAGTTTACGGGGTGGAAAGGGCTACACCTTC. Its protein is CASSLRGGKGYTF.

This chain joins TRBV12-3 or TRBV12-4 and TRBJ1-1; 7 bases match TRBD1. The CDR3 extends over 18 amino acids. V dropped 4 bases and J dropped 0; count of bases not matched to a gene: 14. CDR3 region: CASSSSSRTGNMNTEAFF. CDR3 sequence (DNA): TGTGCCAGCAGTTCCTCTTCCAGGACAGGAAATATGAACACTGAAGCTTTCTTT.

Only a few counts were recorded for this clonotype. The chain recombines TRBV6-2 or TRBV6-3 with TRBJ2-1; 7 bases align to TRBD1. Germline V gene data show CDR1 as MNHEY and CDR2 as SVGEGT. V was pared by 0 bases and J by 2 bases, with 7 bases of the junction left unmatched. This CDR3 spans 17 amino acids. The CDR3 reads CASSYSATGSPYNEQFF. The CDR3 DNA sequence: TGTGCCAGCAGTTACTCTGCGACAGGGAGTCCCTACAATGAGCAGTTCTTC.

The V call is TRBV10-3, the J call TRBJ2-1; either TRBD1 or TRBD2 may fit D (5 bases each). The V end was cut by 3 bases, the J end by 10 bases, with 7 bases between. The CDR3 sequence is 11 residues long. From germline, CDR1 is ENHRY and CDR2 SYGVKD. The CDR3 region has the DNA TGTGCCATCAGTGACCGGGGCGAGCAGTTCTTC. Protein product: CAISDRGEQFF.

This clonotype was seen only a few times. The DNA of the CDR3 is TGCAGCGTCGGACAGGGAGTTACAGATACGCAGTATTTT. This codes for CSVGQGVTDTQYF. The rearrangement links TRBV29-1 to TRBJ2-3; TRBD1 agrees at 8 bases. Germline V gives CDR1 SQVTM, CDR2 ANQGSEA. V dropped 6 bases and J dropped 3; count of bases not matched to a gene: 5. CDR3 length: 13 residues.

The J gene is TRBJ1-2, the V gene TRBV2; 7 nucleotides align to TRBD1. Looked up from germline, CDR1 is SNHLY and CDR2 is FYNNEI. The V and J ends lost 7 bases and 8 bases, in that order; junction bases with no gene match: 19. This CDR3 is 16 amino acids long. CDR3 amino acids: CASIRDRTNTMYGYTF. The DNA of the CDR3 is TGTGCCAGCATCCGGGACAGAACTAACACCATGTACGGCTACACCTTC.

This clonotype was detected only a few times. The chain has TRBV30 and TRBJ2-3, with D possibly being TRBD2 (7 bases). The V gene lost 2 bases and the J gene lost 1 base, with 13 bases spanning the gap. Germline V CDR1 and CDR2: GTSNPN, SVGIG (reference sequence). The CDR3 runs 15 residues. The CDR3 loop is CAWSLGGGGTDTQYF. The CDR3, as DNA: TGTGCCTGGAGTCTAGGAGGGGGGGGCACAGATACGCAGTATTTT. Based on the CDR3 plus reference TRBV30 and TRBJ2-3, the full variable domain is SQTIHQWPATLVQPVGSPLSLECTVEGTSNPNLYWYRQAAGRGLQLLFYSVGIGQISSEVPQNLSASRPQDRQFILSSKKLLLSDSGFYLCAWSLGGGGTDTQYFGPGTRLTVL.

This clonotype was counted only a few times. J is TRBJ2-6 and V is TRBV20-1; D call uncertain. Germline loops: CDR1 DFQATT, CDR2 SNEGSKA (reference sequence). V lost 5 bases and J lost 0, with 14 bases in between. The CDR3 is 16 amino acids. The CDR3 here is CSAGVGSPSGANVLTF. Written as DNA, the CDR3 is TGCAGTGCTGGAGTAGGTAGCCCCTCTGGGGCCAACGTCCTGACTTTC.